The T cell receptor beta chain described here comes from a study of blood T cell repertoires in COVID-19 (dated by TCRdb to 2018 to 2020). Regarding the research as a whole: The collaborator samples originated in the United States, Italy and Spain and spanned the acute and convalescent phases of COVID-19. The prospective study material was composed of cDNA or gDNA derived from T cells, B-cell-depleted T cells, or PBMCs. HLA class I and class II types, where available, came from metadata supplied by the sample provider rather than from assay-based typing. A freely available public database, intended as a resource for researchers studying the immune response to SARS-CoV-2, is where the repertoires were released. The sample metadata nearly always contained a de-identified subject ID, COVID-19 status, age in years and sex. The samples were drawn from the first 160 participants of the ongoing ImmuneRACE study and from more than 1,000 subjects provided by 6 global collaborators. Subjects who had been exposed to COVID-19, were actively infected with it, or had recovered from it provided the deeply sampled blood TCRbeta repertoires that made up the dataset.

The immunoSEQ Assay, a bias-controlled multiplex PCR, was used to amplify TCRbeta CDR3 regions from genomic DNA. The original methods were these. Nucleated cell counts per sample were estimated from amplification of reference gene primers within the assay. To quantify the absolute abundance of each unique TCRbeta CDR3 rearrangement, sequence reads were collapsed and filtered. Productive Simpson clonality was computed per sample as the square root of Simpson's diversity index over productive rearrangements. This immuneACCESS table, as held by TCRdb, lists in-frame sequences with V and J called but not all clones. Of the missing ones, under half trace to an unresolved V gene in checked studies; the others have no known cause. V and J calls and clone size are as listed in that table; D and trimming were resolved from the DNA. This sample comprises about 480,000 clones, approximately 90% of them detected only once. The ten top clones hold approximately 1.8% of the sample.

As regards this clone: Its antigen has not been determined. No much larger clone exists at a distance of one base, and base qualities are not known.

The CDR3 sequence holds 14 residues, the cysteine and phenylalanine included. Kept here is only the CDR3 DNA, which spans 42 bases and is read in frame from base 1. CDR1 SNHLY and CDR2 FYNNEI are derived from the germline V gene. V is reduced by 7 bases and J by 3 bases, leaving a spacing of 15 bases between them. Points the paper makes about the study in general: Clinical and demographic metadata were provided uncurated, with the amount varying by source and participant.

Enrolling through a virtual design, the prospective study's participants ranged in age from roughly 18 to 89 years and lived across more than 20 United States geographic areas. To assign participants to cohorts, the prospective study relied on clinical history that participants themselves reported in a screening survey and a study questionnaire. Recovered participants in ImmuneRACE Cohort 3 were defined by two consecutive negative NP/OP PCR tests, clearance by a healthcare professional, or resolution of symptoms. Each participant in the prospective study had whole blood, serum and a nasopharyngeal or oropharyngeal swab collected by mobile phlebotomists. Over an approximately 2-month period, participants in the prospective study had the option of providing additional blood draws and questionnaires. Before DNA extraction, blood samples from the prospective study were shipped at room temperature or frozen.

Here the chain combines TRBV2 and TRBJ1-2; the D gene is not confidently resolved. The sequenced sample was PBMCs or T cells enriched from blood (not recorded which). The TCR sequence derives from a middle-aged woman who had recovered from COVID-19. The DNA sequence is given as TGTGCCAGCACCTGGGGAGTCCCCTACTATGGCTACACCTTC. This translates into CASTWGVPYYGYTF.